Listed below are T cell receptor beta chains from one sample, sequenced in a study of early T cells in non-severe SARS-CoV-2 infection. TCRdb reprocessed the 5' RACE reads with MiXCR, giving one entry per CDR3 protein. The data show under 85,000 distinct CDR3 sequences, with about 9% seen just once and 5.9% held by the top ten. The sample taken for sequencing was whole blood. The receptors shown here come from an adult who was a healthcare worker with PCR-confirmed SARS-CoV-2 infection or an uninfected control (not recorded which). CDR3s include the opening cysteine and the closing phenylalanine or tryptophan. A D gene is named only where the DNA matches it firmly. Part of the rows lack a size; the others show once, few, many or a class for expanded clones.

clone size,D gene,J gene,CDR3 length,V gene,CDR3 DNA,CDR3 protein
many,.,TRBJ2-1,14,TRBV20-1,TGCAGTGCTAAACTAAGTAGCTCCTACAATGAGCAGTTCTTC,CSAKLSSSYNEQFF
.,.,TRBJ2-3,15,TRBV7-2,TGTGCCAGCAGCTTAGTGAGGGGTTTGGTGGATACGCAGTATTTT,CASSLVRGLVDTQYF
few,.,TRBJ1-2,14,TRBV7-2,TGTGCCAGCAGCCCTTCGGCAGGGGCTTATGGCTACACCTTC,CASSPSAGAYGYTF
many,TRBD1,TRBJ1-2,15,TRBV6-1,TGTGCCAGCAGGACGAACCCGGACAGGGTAGACGGCTACACCTTC,CASRTNPDRVDGYTF
.,.,TRBJ1-4,14,TRBV12-3/TRBV12-4,TGTGCCAGCAGTTTTAGAGGATTTAATGAAAAACTGTTTTTT,CASSFRGFNEKLFF
many,TRBD2,TRBJ2-3,17,TRBV13,TGTGCCAGCAGCTTTCTGCAGCGGGAGAGTAGCACAGATACGCAGTACTTT,CASSFLQRESSTDTQYF
few,TRBD2,TRBJ2-4,18,TRBV5-6,TGTGCCAGCAGCCCCTATGGCCGGGACTACGGGGGCAAAAACATTCAGTACTTC,CASSPYGRDYGGKNIQYF
few,.,TRBJ1-4,14,TRBV7-9,TGTGCCAGCAGCTTAGTTGGGGACACTGAAAAACTGTTTTTT,CASSLVGDTEKLFF
.,.,TRBJ1-6,13,TRBV30,TGTGCCTGGAGTGCAGGGTCTAATTCACCCCTCCACTTT,CAWSAGSNSPLHF
many,TRBD1,TRBJ2-1,15,TRBV2,TGTGCCAGCAATACAGGGGGGAGCTCCTACAATGAGCAGTTCTTC,CASNTGGSSYNEQFF
few,.,TRBJ1-2,13,TRBV6-5,TGTGCCAGCACCCTGGGACAAAGCTATGGCTACACCTTC,CASTLGQSYGYTF
.,.,TRBJ2-7,12,TRBV20-1,TGCAGTGCTAGCGACAGAGTCTACGAGCAGTACTTC,CSASDRVYEQYF
few,TRBD1,TRBJ2-5,15,TRBV2,TGTGCCAGCAGTGATGGAAGGACAGGGAGAGAGACCCAGTACTTC,CASSDGRTGRETQYF
few,.,TRBJ2-3,14,TRBV4-2,TGTGCCAGCAGCCAAGAACTGACCACAGATACGCAGTATTTT,CASSQELTTDTQYF
many,TRBD2,TRBJ2-7,14,TRBV30,TGTGCCTGGAGAGCCACAGCGGGAGGCTACGAGCAGTACTTC,CAWRATAGGYEQYF
few,.,TRBJ2-5,12,TRBV7-6,TGTGCCAGCAGCCGCCCTGGAGAGACCCAGTACTTC,CASSRPGETQYF
many,.,TRBJ1-6,15,TRBV7-2,TGTGCCAGCAGCTTAGAGAAGGGCGCGTATTCACCCCTCCACTTT,CASSLEKGAYSPLHF
many,.,TRBJ2-1,14,TRBV7-3,TGTGCCAGCAGCCCGGGGCTAGAGACGGATGAGCAGTTCTTC,CASSPGLETDEQFF
.,TRBD1,TRBJ2-1,12,TRBV6-1,TGTGCCAGCAGCCGGACAGGGAGTGAGCAGTTCTTC,CASSRTGSEQFF
many,TRBD2,TRBJ2-3,17,TRBV5-1,TGCGCCAGCAGCTTGGTCGCTAGCGGTTCCGGCACAGATACGCAGTATTTT,CASSLVASGSGTDTQYF
many,.,TRBJ1-1,11,TRBV30,TGTGCCTGGAGTGAGTGGACTGAAGCTTTCTTT,CAWSEWTEAFF
many,.,TRBJ2-6,13,TRBV6-2/TRBV6-3,TGTGCCAGCAGTCTCTCTGGGGCCAACGTCCTGACTTTC,CASSLSGANVLTF
many,.,TRBJ2-7,13,TRBV6-2/TRBV6-3,TGTGCCAGCAGTCGGATTGCTAGCGTCGAGCAGTACTTC,CASSRIASVEQYF
.,TRBD2,TRBJ2-5,15,TRBV10-3,TGTGCCATCAAGCGAGCGGGGGGAGGTCAAGAGACCCAGTACTTC,CAIKRAGGGQETQYF
many,.,TRBJ2-1,14,TRBV24-1,TGTGCCACCCATGCCGGGACTCCACAGGATGAGCAGTTCTTC,CATHAGTPQDEQFF
few,TRBD1,TRBJ2-1,16,TRBV14,TGTGCCAGCAGCCAAACCGGGACAGGGCACTACAATGAGCAGTTCTTC,CASSQTGTGHYNEQFF
many,.,TRBJ1-1,13,TRBV2,TGTGCCAGCAAATTAAACGAGGGAACTGAAGCTTTCTTT,CASKLNEGTEAFF
.,.,TRBJ1-2,16,TRBV5-1,TGCGCCAGCAGCTTGGGGGGCCAGACAACCTCCTATGGCTACACCTTC,CASSLGGQTTSYGYTF
few,TRBD1,TRBJ2-7,14,TRBV5-1,TGCGCCAGCAGCTCCAAAGGACAGGTCCGGGGGCAGTACTTC,CASSSKGQVRGQYF
.,.,TRBJ1-5,13,TRBV18,TGTGCCAGCTCACCAAACAACAATCAGCCCCAGCATTTT,CASSPNNNQPQHF